This TCR beta chain originates from a study of T cell changes during pregnancy in multiple sclerosis. This CDR3 is 15 amino acids long. Trimming took off 1 base at V and 0 bases at J, with 6 bases between the two ends. Germline lookup yields CDR1 MDHEN and CDR2 SYDVKM. This clone was seen just once. The table came from immunoSEQ multiplex PCR; TCRdb's copy has only in-frame clones and leaves some out. The sample yields around 55,000 clones, roughly 93% seen once. This TCR was sampled from a female donor with multiple sclerosis, enrolled in a pregnancy study. This chain joins TRBV28 and TRBJ2-2; D unclear. The material sequenced was CD8+ T cells from peripheral blood mononuclear cells, taken in the second trimester of pregnancy. The CDR3: CASSLYGSNTGELFF. In nucleotides, the CDR3 is TGTGCCAGCAGTTTATACGGTTCGAACACCGGGGAGCTGTTTTTT. Filled out from reference TRBV28 and TRBJ2-2, the complete variable domain reads DVKVTQSSRYLVKRTGEKVFLECVQDMDHENMFWYRQDPGLGLRLIYFSYDVKMKEKGDIPEGYSVSREKKERFSLILESASTNQTSMYLCASSLYGSNTGELFFGEGSRLTVL.